Following are 12 T cell receptor beta chains from one sample sequenced in a study of identical twins. MiXCR, run by TCRdb on the 5' RACE reads, gives a single entry per CDR3 protein. The sample includes 240,000 or so distinct CDR3 sequences, roughly 7% of them seen just once. The same sample was also studied in work on yellow fever vaccine responses in identical twins.

Sequencing used memory (CD45RO+) T cells sorted from blood. These receptors were collected from a woman aged 18-29 years in good health.

This clonotype was seen only a few times. The gene calls are TRBV11-2 and TRBJ2-7; D possibly corresponds to TRBD1 (5 bases). The V gene lost 5 bases and the J gene lost 0 bases, with 14 bases spanning the gap. The germline V gene encodes CDR1 SGHAT and CDR2 FQNNGV. This CDR3 is 15 amino acids long. In DNA, the CDR3 is TGTGCCAGCAGCCACAACCCGACAGTCTCCTACGAGCAGTACTTC. Translation gives CASSHNPTVSYEQYF.

This clonotype was observed many times. The rearrangement uses TRBV28 and TRBJ1-6; D unresolved. The CDR3 covers 15 residues. Trimming removed 3 bases at V and 1 base at J, with 7 bases between. Germline V gene data show CDR1 as MDHEN and CDR2 as SYDVKM. For the CDR3, the DNA is TGTGCCAGCAGTTTCAGGTCTTCCTATAATTCACCCCTCCACTTT. Translation gives CASSFRSSYNSPLHF.

V gene TRBV10-3 combines with J gene TRBJ2-3; no clear D. V gave up 8 bases and J gave up 1 base, with 7 bases separating them. This CDR3 is built from 12 residues. Germline loops: CDR1 ENHRY, CDR2 SYGVKD. The CDR3 sequence: CAIGWGTDTQYF. The CDR3 DNA follows: TGTGCCATCGGGTGGGGCACAGATACGCAGTATTTT.

The chain has TRBV20-1 and TRBJ1-5; 9 nucleotides line up with TRBD1. Germline V gene lookup returns CDR1 DFQATT and CDR2 SNEGSKA (reference sequence). The CDR3 sequence is 16 residues long. With 5 bases clipped from V and 0 bases from J, the junction kept 8 bases outside the gene matches. This CDR3 is CSARTGGPFSNQPQHF. CDR3 nucleotide sequence: TGCAGTGCTCGAACAGGGGGCCCCTTTAGCAATCAGCCCCAGCATTTT.

The chain couples TRBV20-1 to TRBJ2-3, with 7 bases fitting TRBD2. Germline loops: CDR1 DFQATT, CDR2 SNEGSKA (reference sequence). CDR3 length equals 15 residues. V was pared by 7 bases and J by 1 base, with 11 bases of the junction left unmatched. Here the CDR3 DNA reads TGCAGTGGGAGGCCCGGCGGGAGTGGCACAGATACGCAGTATTTT. Translated: CSGRPGGSGTDTQYF.

This clonotype was observed many times. The chain joins TRBV4-1 to TRBJ2-2; D perhaps matches TRBD1 (6 bases). V shed 7 bases and J shed 1 base, with 13 bases lying between them. CDR3 length: 15 residues. Germline V gene lookup returns CDR1 MGHRA and CDR2 YSYEKL. This CDR3 is CASTRQEENTGELFF. As DNA, the CDR3 is TGCGCCAGCACGAGACAGGAGGAGAACACCGGGGAGCTGTTTTTT.

The V gene is TRBV6-5, the J gene TRBJ2-3; 8 nucleotides agree with TRBD2. This CDR3 spans 18 amino acids. V was pared by 0 bases and J by 6 bases, with 14 bases of the junction left unmatched. Germline V gene sequence: CDR1 MNHEY, CDR2 SVGAGI. CDR3 region: CASSYSKAGTRVLDTQYF. CDR3 DNA sequence: TGTGCCAGCAGTTACTCGAAAGCCGGGACTAGAGTTTTGGATACGCAGTATTTT.

This clonotype was observed many times. This sequence joins TRBV7-8 and TRBJ2-7, with D unresolved. Trimming took off 1 base at V and 8 bases at J, with 9 bases between the two ends. This CDR3 region has 12 residues. The germline CDR1 and CDR2 sequences are SGHVS and FQNEAQ. The CDR3 loop is CASSLEASKQYF. In nucleotides, the CDR3 is TGTGCCAGCAGCTTAGAGGCAAGTAAGCAGTACTTC.

This clonotype was counted a few times. The chain joins TRBV10-2 to TRBJ2-1; 9 bases map to TRBD1. In germline, CDR1 is WSHSY, CDR2 SAAADI. The CDR3 is 15 residues long. After removal of 6 bases from V and 6 bases from J, the junction contained 9 bases not matched to a gene. Here the CDR3 DNA reads TGCGCCAGCAGCGCATCCGGGACAGGGACCAATGAGCAGTTCTTC. Its translation is CASSASGTGTNEQFF.

The chain carries TRBV24-1 and TRBJ2-7; unclear D gene. The germline CDR1 and CDR2 sequences are KGHDR and SFDVKD. The V end was cut by 9 bases, the J end by 1 base, with 12 bases between. The CDR3 is made up of 13 amino acids. The CDR3 region has the DNA TGTGCCACCCTCCTCAGAGTATCCTACGAGCAGTACGTC. Its protein product is CATLLRVSYEQYV.

This chain links TRBV18 with TRBJ2-2; D is possibly TRBD1 (7 bases). The ends were cut back, 1 base at V and 3 bases at J, with 12 bases in the middle. The CDR3 runs to 16 residues. The germline V gene has CDR1 KGHSH and CDR2 LQKENI. In nucleotides, the CDR3 is TGTGCCAGCTCACCACTCGACAGGGAGGACACCGGGGAGCTGTTTTTT. Protein: CASSPLDREDTGELFF.

The genes are TRBV4-2 and TRBJ2-1; 7 bases are shared with TRBD2. V was clipped by 0 bases and J by 4 bases; unmatched bases: 6. In germline, CDR1 is LGHNA, CDR2 YNFKEQ. CDR3 length: 16 residues. As DNA, the CDR3 is TGTGCCAGCAGCCAAGATTACGCGGGAGCTTACAATGAGCAGTTCTTC. Its translation is CASSQDYAGAYNEQFF.